The rows below give T cell receptor beta chains drawn from one sample of a study of T cell responses to AZD1222 COVID-19 vaccine. Data came from immunoSEQ multiplex PCR; TCRdb stores just in-frame clones and leaves some out. In the table there are fewer than 85,000 clones, nearly 90% of which are singletons. The sample in question was peripheral blood, obtained 28 days after the second AZD1222 dose. The receptors here all came from an adult who received the AZD1222 COVID-19 vaccine. Each CDR3 is given with its conserved first and last residue. The D gene is left open where the match is weak. The size field is filled for only some rows; it gives once, few, many or a size class.

j_gene: TRBJ2-6; d_gene: NA; v_gene: TRBV9; abundance: once; CDR3aa: CASSHSRSGANVLTF; CDR3nt: TGTGCCAGCAGCCATAGCAGGTCTGGGGCCAACGTCCTGACTTTC
j_gene: TRBJ2-1; d_gene: TRBD2; v_gene: TRBV30; abundance: NA; CDR3aa: CAWKKRGYNEQFF; CDR3nt: TGTGCCTGGAAGAAGCGGGGCTACAATGAGCAGTTCTTC
j_gene: TRBJ1-2; d_gene: NA; v_gene: TRBV18; abundance: NA; CDR3aa: CASSPARTVGYGYTF; CDR3nt: TGTGCCAGCTCACCAGCTCGGACAGTGGGCTATGGCTACACCTTC
j_gene: TRBJ2-1; d_gene: NA; v_gene: TRBV9; abundance: few; CDR3aa: CASSVQTGRSYNEQFF; CDR3nt: TGTGCCAGCAGCGTACAGACAGGGAGGTCCTACAATGAGCAGTTCTTC
j_gene: TRBJ2-3; d_gene: TRBD2; v_gene: TRBV2; abundance: NA; CDR3aa: CASSEARSSGRSDTQYF; CDR3nt: TGTGCCAGCAGTGAAGCTAGATCGAGCGGGAGATCAGATACGCAGTATTTT
j_gene: TRBJ2-1; d_gene: TRBD2; v_gene: TRBV18; abundance: NA; CDR3aa: CASSLPAGAGVGDNEQFF; CDR3nt: TGTGCCAGCTCACTACCAGCGGGAGCAGGGGTGGGCGACAATGAGCAGTTCTTC
j_gene: TRBJ1-6; d_gene: NA; v_gene: TRBV14; abundance: NA; CDR3aa: CASRRESSYNSPLHF; CDR3nt: TGTGCCAGCCGACGGGAAAGCTCCTATAATTCACCCCTCCACTTT
j_gene: TRBJ2-7; d_gene: NA; v_gene: TRBV12-3/TRBV12-4; abundance: NA; CDR3aa: CASRQLLGEQYF; CDR3nt: TGTGCCAGCAGGCAGTTACTGGGAGAGCAGTACTTC
j_gene: TRBJ2-2; d_gene: NA; v_gene: TRBV7-9; abundance: NA; CDR3aa: CASSPLGELFF; CDR3nt: TGTGCCAGCAGCCCCCTGGGGGAGCTGTTTTTT
j_gene: TRBJ1-2; d_gene: TRBD1; v_gene: TRBV25-1; abundance: NA; CDR3aa: CASSPWDRALDGYTF; CDR3nt: TGTGCCAGCAGCCCCTGGGACAGGGCCCTAGATGGCTACACCTTC
j_gene: TRBJ1-1; d_gene: NA; v_gene: TRBV30; abundance: NA; CDR3aa: CAWSVLRSAFF; CDR3nt: TGTGCCTGGAGTGTACTTAGGTCGGCTTTCTTT
j_gene: TRBJ1-5; d_gene: NA; v_gene: TRBV9; abundance: NA; CDR3aa: CASSGAGAINQPQHF; CDR3nt: TGTGCCAGCAGCGGGGCAGGAGCCATCAATCAGCCCCAGCATTTT
j_gene: TRBJ1-4; d_gene: NA; v_gene: TRBV13; abundance: NA; CDR3aa: CASSLDGTSGEKLFF; CDR3nt: TGTGCCAGCAGCTTAGACGGAACCAGTGGTGAAAAACTGTTTTTT
j_gene: TRBJ1-5; d_gene: NA; v_gene: TRBV27; abundance: NA; CDR3aa: CASSPRPSQPQHF; CDR3nt: TGTGCCAGCTCCCCCCGCCCCAGTCAGCCCCAGCATTTT
j_gene: TRBJ1-3; d_gene: TRBD1; v_gene: TRBV6-6; abundance: NA; CDR3aa: CAGSQGAHGNTIYF; CDR3nt: TGTGCCGGCTCACAGGGGGCGCATGGAAACACCATATATTTT
j_gene: TRBJ2-5; d_gene: NA; v_gene: TRBV5-1; abundance: NA; CDR3aa: CASSLGRGIMETQYF; CDR3nt: TGCGCCAGCAGCTTAGGCAGGGGCATAATGGAGACCCAGTACTTC
j_gene: TRBJ1-1; d_gene: NA; v_gene: TRBV5-1; abundance: NA; CDR3aa: CASSIVGLNTEAFF; CDR3nt: TGCGCCAGCAGCATCGTGGGCCTGAACACTGAAGCTTTCTTT
j_gene: TRBJ1-5; d_gene: TRBD1; v_gene: TRBV5-4; abundance: NA; CDR3aa: CASSSQGDQPQHF; CDR3nt: TGTGCCAGCAGCTCTCAGGGGGATCAGCCCCAGCATTTT
j_gene: TRBJ1-1; d_gene: TRBD1; v_gene: TRBV6-7; abundance: NA; CDR3aa: CASRVGRQGNTEAFF; CDR3nt: TGTGCCAGCAGAGTCGGGCGACAGGGGAACACTGAAGCTTTCTTT
j_gene: TRBJ2-3; d_gene: NA; v_gene: TRBV25-1; abundance: NA; CDR3aa: CASSVQGRGRPGGGTQYF; CDR3nt: TGTGCCAGCAGTGTCCAGGGGAGGGGACGCCCAGGCGGGGGTACGCAGTATTTT
j_gene: TRBJ2-2; d_gene: NA; v_gene: TRBV7-9; abundance: few; CDR3aa: CASSLSTGELFF; CDR3nt: TGTGCCAGCAGCTTAAGCACCGGGGAGCTGTTTTTT
j_gene: TRBJ1-2; d_gene: NA; v_gene: TRBV9; abundance: NA; CDR3aa: CASSVAFGAGIYGYTF; CDR3nt: TGTGCCAGCAGCGTGGCGTTCGGGGCAGGGATCTATGGCTACACCTTC
j_gene: TRBJ2-3; d_gene: TRBD1; v_gene: TRBV18; abundance: NA; CDR3aa: CASSLRTGLDTQYF; CDR3nt: TGTGCCAGCTCACTCCGGACAGGGTTAGATACGCAGTATTTT
j_gene: TRBJ2-7; d_gene: NA; v_gene: TRBV12-2; abundance: few; CDR3aa: CASRPILPGQLYEQYF; CDR3nt: TGTGCAAGTCGCCCGATCCTCCCGGGACAACTCTACGAGCAGTACTTC
j_gene: TRBJ2-2; d_gene: TRBD2; v_gene: TRBV18; abundance: NA; CDR3aa: CASSPRASGLAGELFF; CDR3nt: TGTGCCAGCTCACCACGGGCTAGCGGCCTTGCCGGGGAGCTGTTTTTT
j_gene: TRBJ1-2; d_gene: TRBD1; v_gene: TRBV6-5; abundance: NA; CDR3aa: CASSQTQGAGLTF; CDR3nt: TGTGCCAGCAGCCAAACCCAGGGGGCGGGTTTGACCTTC
j_gene: TRBJ2-1; d_gene: TRBD2; v_gene: TRBV7-9; abundance: NA; CDR3aa: CASSRAGGYNEQFF; CDR3nt: TGTGCCAGCAGCCGAGCGGGAGGATACAATGAGCAGTTCTTC
j_gene: TRBJ2-5; d_gene: NA; v_gene: TRBV6-2/TRBV6-3; abundance: NA; CDR3aa: CASSYSLMRQTQYF; CDR3nt: TGTGCCAGCAGTTACTCCTTGATGCGGCAGACCCAGTACTTC
j_gene: TRBJ2-1; d_gene: NA; v_gene: TRBV30; abundance: NA; CDR3aa: CAAAPAGGTEQFF; CDR3nt: TGTGCCGCCGCCCCAGCCGGAGGAACTGAGCAGTTCTTC
j_gene: TRBJ1-2; d_gene: NA; v_gene: TRBV3-1/TRBV3-2; abundance: NA; CDR3aa: CASSQERIYTF; CDR3nt: TGTGCCAGCAGCCAAGAGCGAATCTACACCTTC
j_gene: TRBJ1-1; d_gene: TRBD1; v_gene: TRBV6-5; abundance: NA; CDR3aa: CASSRPTGGRTEAFF; CDR3nt: TGTGCCAGCAGCCGTCCGACAGGGGGCAGGACTGAAGCTTTCTTT
j_gene: TRBJ1-2; d_gene: NA; v_gene: TRBV28; abundance: NA; CDR3aa: CASKGPSPTNYGYTF; CDR3nt: TGTGCCAGCAAAGGCCCCAGCCCCACTAACTATGGCTACACCTTC